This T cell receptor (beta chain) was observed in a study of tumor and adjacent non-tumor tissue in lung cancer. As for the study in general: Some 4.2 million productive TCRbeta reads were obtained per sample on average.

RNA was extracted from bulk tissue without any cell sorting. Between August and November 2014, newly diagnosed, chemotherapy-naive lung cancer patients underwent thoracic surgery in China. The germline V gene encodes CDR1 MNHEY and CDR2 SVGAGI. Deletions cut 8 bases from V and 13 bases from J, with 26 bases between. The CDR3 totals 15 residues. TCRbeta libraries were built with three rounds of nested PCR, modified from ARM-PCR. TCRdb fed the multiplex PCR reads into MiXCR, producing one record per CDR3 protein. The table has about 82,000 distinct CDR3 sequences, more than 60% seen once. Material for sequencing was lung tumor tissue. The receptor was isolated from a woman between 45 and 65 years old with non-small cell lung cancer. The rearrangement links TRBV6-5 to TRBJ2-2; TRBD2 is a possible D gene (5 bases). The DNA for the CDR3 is TGTGCCAGCTGCACCAGGAGGCCGAACACCGGTGGGCTGTTTTTT. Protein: CASCTRRPNTGGLFF.